A selection of T cell receptor beta chains follows, all from one sample in a study of T cell responses to AZD1222 COVID-19 vaccine. The data were produced by immunoSEQ multiplex PCR, yet TCRdb's version contains in-frame clones alone and is incomplete. Altogether under 200,000 clones are present, roughly 89% being singletons, with the ten largest covering approximately 0.97%. Sample: peripheral blood, taken 28 days after the second AZD1222 dose. These receptors came from an adult who received the AZD1222 COVID-19 vaccine. CDR3s include the opening cysteine and the closing phenylalanine or tryptophan. A D gene is named only where the DNA matches it firmly. Size is omitted from some rows. Given values are once, few, many or a class for expanded clones.

clone size | D gene | J gene | V gene | CDR3 protein | CDR3 DNA
NA | NA | TRBJ1-2 | TRBV5-6 | CASSSSREGPVYGYTF | TGTGCCAGCAGCTCTTCCAGAGAGGGACCAGTCTATGGCTACACCTTC
NA | NA | TRBJ2-1 | TRBV30 | CAWSVVGNEQFF | TGTGCCTGGAGTGTAGTCGGCAATGAGCAGTTCTTC
NA | NA | TRBJ2-2 | TRBV9 | CASSVGGEGTGELFF | TGTGCCAGCAGCGTAGGGGGTGAGGGGACCGGGGAGCTGTTTTTT
NA | NA | TRBJ1-2 | TRBV18 | CASSPMGHRNSNYGYTF | TGTGCCAGCTCACCGATGGGCCACAGGAACTCTAACTATGGCTACACCTTC
NA | TRBD1 | TRBJ2-6 | TRBV4-1 | CASSQGQGSGANVLTF | TGCGCCAGCAGCCAAGGACAGGGCTCTGGGGCCAACGTCCTGACTTTC
NA | NA | TRBJ1-1 | TRBV11-2 | CASSLDRGYTEAFF | TGTGCCAGCAGCTTAGATCGAGGGTACACTGAAGCTTTCTTT
NA | NA | TRBJ2-1 | TRBV5-1 | CASSSGQEQFF | TGCGCCAGCAGCTCCGGACAGGAGCAGTTCTTC
NA | TRBD2 | TRBJ2-1 | TRBV6-5 | CASSPGLAEYNEQFF | TGTGCCAGCAGTCCGGGACTAGCGGAGTACAATGAGCAGTTCTTC
NA | NA | TRBJ2-5 | TRBV24-1 | CATSDVGEAQYF | TGTGCCACCAGTGACGTAGGGGAAGCCCAGTACTTC
NA | TRBD1 | TRBJ2-7 | TRBV10-3 | CAAGLLGTAPTYEQYF | TGTGCCGCCGGGCTGCTCGGGACAGCGCCTACCTACGAGCAGTACTTC
NA | NA | TRBJ1-6 | TRBV7-9 | CASSRQSYNSPLHF | TGTGCCAGCAGCCGACAGAGCTATAATTCACCCCTCCACTTT
once | NA | TRBJ1-2 | TRBV5-4 | CASSLGGDYGYTF | TGTGCCAGCAGCTTGGGGGGGGACTATGGCTACACCTTC
NA | NA | TRBJ2-1 | TRBV27 | CASSLSPPRGQFF | TGTGCCAGCAGTTTATCCCCTCCTAGGGGGCAGTTCTTC
NA | TRBD2 | TRBJ2-3 | TRBV7-8 | CASSLVGLGNTDTQYF | TGTGCCAGCAGCTTAGTAGGACTAGGGAACACAGATACGCAGTATTTT
NA | NA | TRBJ1-5 | TRBV6-1 | CASSEGGAFSQPQHF | TGTGCCAGCAGTGAGGGGGGGGCGTTTAGTCAGCCCCAGCATTTT
NA | NA | TRBJ1-6 | TRBV6-1 | CASSGAPNSPLHF | TGTGCCAGCTCCGGGGCCCCTAATTCACCCCTCCACTTT
few | NA | TRBJ2-7 | TRBV11-2 | CASTSAGPKGEQYF | TGTGCCAGCACCTCAGCAGGGCCCAAAGGGGAGCAGTACTTC
NA | TRBD2 | TRBJ2-7 | TRBV11-2 | CASSLGGSGGFYEQYF | TGTGCCAGCAGCTTAGGGGGCAGCGGGGGCTTCTACGAGCAGTACTTC
NA | NA | TRBJ2-7 | TRBV2 | CASSDYRVYEQYF | TGTGCCAGCAGTGACTACAGGGTATATGAGCAGTACTTC
once | TRBD2 | TRBJ2-1 | TRBV2 | CASSPPLAGGPDEQFF | TGTGCCAGCAGCCCCCCGCTGGCGGGGGGGCCCGATGAGCAGTTCTTC
once | NA | TRBJ1-5 | TRBV3-1/TRBV3-2 | CASSQEIVSSSNQPQHF | TGTGCCAGCAGCCAAGAGATTGTGTCGTCAAGCAATCAGCCCCAGCATTTT
NA | TRBD2 | TRBJ2-1 | TRBV9 | CASSVLAGDKQFF | TGTGCCAGCAGCGTGCTAGCGGGGGACAAGCAGTTCTTC
NA | TRBD1 | TRBJ1-4 | TRBV27 | CASRLRQGANEKLFF | TGTGCCAGCAGACTAAGACAGGGGGCTAATGAAAAACTGTTTTTT
once | NA | TRBJ1-2 | TRBV6-5 | CASRTVVGGHYGYTF | TGTGCCAGCAGGACCGTGGTGGGCGGTCATTATGGCTACACCTTC
NA | TRBD1 | TRBJ1-5 | TRBV19 | CASSIVQGAVQPQHF | TGTGCCAGTAGTATAGTTCAGGGGGCGGTTCAGCCCCAGCATTTT
NA | NA | TRBJ2-6 | TRBV3-1/TRBV3-2 | CASSQAGANVLTF | TGTGCCAGCAGCCAAGCTGGGGCCAACGTCCTGACTTTC
NA | NA | TRBJ2-1 | TRBV3-1/TRBV3-2 | CASSQDHGPSSYNEQFF | TGTGCCAGCAGCCAAGATCATGGGCCAAGCTCCTACAATGAGCAGTTCTTC
NA | NA | TRBJ1-1 | TRBV5-6 | CASSLNVGNRDTEAFF | TGTGCCAGCAGCTTGAATGTAGGTAATCGGGACACTGAAGCTTTCTTT
NA | NA | TRBJ1-2 | TRBV12-3/TRBV12-4 | CASSLGGTGYTF | TGTGCCAGCAGTTTGGGTGGGACTGGCTACACCTTC
NA | NA | TRBJ2-5 | TRBV9 | CASSVTLSGVETQYF | TGTGCCAGCAGCGTAACCCTGTCCGGGGTCGAGACCCAGTACTTC
few | NA | TRBJ1-5 | TRBV9 | CASSVGGTQPQHF | TGTGCCAGCAGCGTAGGGGGCACTCAGCCCCAGCATTTT
NA | NA | TRBJ1-2 | TRBV6-5 | CASSSTRRGPIYGYTF | TGTGCCAGCAGTTCCACTCGTCGAGGACCGATCTATGGCTACACCTTC